This T cell receptor beta chain was identified in a study of blood T cell repertoires in COVID-19. Whole-study context: Researchers got acute and convalescent COVID-19 samples from the United States, Italy and Spain. In each case, the material was cDNA or gDNA derived from T cells, B-cell-depleted T cells, or PBMCs.

Per the original methods: How many nucleated cells were present was estimated from reference gene primer amplification. Some clones are missing from TCRdb's copy, which holds only in-frame ones; the method was immunoSEQ multiplex PCR. D and trimming come from the DNA, and the V and J calls and clone size come from that table. The profile shows roughly 260,000 clones, more than 65% of them singletons. The V end lost 1 base, the J end lost 1 base, and 8 bases lay between the germline ends. The length of the CDR3 is 14 residues. Germline V gives CDR1 LNHDA, CDR2 SQIVND (reference sequence). This sequence joins TRBV19 and TRBJ2-7; D not resolved. The receptor was isolated from a woman aged 35 to 49 with active or convalescent COVID-19. The sample comprised peripheral blood. The CDR3: CASSIGPSSYEQYF. Here the CDR3 DNA reads TGTGCCAGTAGTATAGGGCCGTCTTCCTACGAGCAGTACTTC.